This TCR beta chain was identified in a study of cytomegalovirus exposure and HLA in healthy donors. Researchers ran the PCR with 60 Vbeta and 13 Jbeta primers. Profiling relied on immunoSEQ multiplex PCR, and the TCRdb table lists in-frame clones only, not all of them. This sample's table has 130,000 to 150,000 clones. The CDR3 sequence is 15 residues long. CDR1 and CDR2 from the germline V gene are SEHNR and FQNEAQ (reference sequence). Trimming cost V 3 bases and J 5 bases; bases outside gene matches: 7. This clonotype was sampled from a woman aged 45 to 65 in good health and CMV-seronegative. What was sequenced was PBMCs. The rearrangement uses TRBV7-9 and TRBJ2-5; TRBD2 aligns across 9 bases. The CDR3 loop is CASSFVGLAEETQYF. The CDR3 DNA follows: TGTGCCAGCAGCTTCGTGGGACTAGCTGAGGAGACCCAGTACTTC.